A single sample is the source of the 11 T cell receptor beta chains below, sequenced in a study of blood T cell repertoires in COVID-19. Repertoires were generated with immunoSEQ multiplex PCR, while TCRdb's copy carries only in-frame clones and drops some. The sample yields 220,000 or so clones, more than 85% seen once. Material: peripheral blood. Receptors were obtained from a man aged 55 to 70 with COVID-19, enrolled during active disease.

This clone has a handful of counts. This chain links TRBV30 with TRBJ2-7; D is perhaps TRBD1 (5 bases). V lost 1 base and J lost 3, with 19 bases in between. The germline gives CDR1 GTSNPN, CDR2 SVGIG (reference sequence). The CDR3 is 16 amino acids. The DNA for the CDR3 is TGTGCCTGGAGTGACGAGGTGACAGCCACCCTCTACGAGCAGTACTTC. It is translated as CAWSDEVTATLYEQYF.

The chain has TRBV13 and TRBJ2-7; 11 bases align to TRBD2. Germline V gives CDR1 PRHDT, CDR2 FYEKMQ (reference sequence). The CDR3 has 13 residues. Trimming at V came to 5 bases and at J to 9 bases, leaving 6 bases not matched to a gene. In DNA, the CDR3 is TGTGCCAGCAGCCCCACTAGCGGGGGAGGGCAGTACTTC. Protein product: CASSPTSGGGQYF.

The V call is TRBV13, the J call TRBJ2-1, with 9 bases lining up with TRBD2. CDR1 and CDR2 from the germline V gene are PRHDT and FYEKMQ (reference sequence). Unmatched junction bases numbered 11, after V lost 4 bases and J lost 7 bases. The CDR3 covers 16 residues. CDR3 sequence reads: CASSSRPGTSRNEQFF. For the CDR3, the DNA is TGTGCCAGCAGCTCTAGACCCGGGACTAGCAGAAATGAGCAGTTCTTC.

Only a few counts were recorded for this clone. This chain links TRBV2 with TRBJ2-7; no clear D. The CDR3 has 12 amino acids. Trimming removed 6 bases at V and 2 bases at J, with 8 bases between. Germline CDR1 SNHLY, CDR2 FYNNEI. For the CDR3, the DNA is TGTGCCAGCAGAGACTCAGCCTACGAGCAGTACTTC. Translating gives CASRDSAYEQYF.

The J gene is TRBJ1-2, the V gene TRBV6-1, with 8 bases aligning to TRBD1. CDR1 and CDR2 (germline): MNHNS, SASEGT. J was trimmed by 4 bases and V by 0 bases; bases with no gene match: 13. The CDR3 contains 18 residues. Here the CDR3 reads CASSEALGQGLPFYGYTF. Written as DNA, the CDR3 is TGTGCCAGCAGTGAAGCGCTCGGACAGGGCCTCCCTTTCTATGGCTACACCTTC.

The genes are TRBV5-5 and TRBJ2-7; no definite D call. The CDR3 loop spans 13 amino acids. Germline V gene data show CDR1 as SGHKS and CDR2 as YYEKEE (reference sequence). V lost 3 bases and J lost 1, with 8 bases in between. The CDR3: CASSYTESYEQYF. The CDR3 DNA reads TGTGCCAGCAGCTACACAGAGTCCTACGAGCAGTACTTC.

This clone was counted once. The chain links TRBV25-1 to TRBJ2-3, with 12 bases fitting TRBD2. There are 18 residues in the CDR3. The germline gives CDR1 MGHDK, CDR2 SYGVNS. The J segment lost 2 bases and the V segment lost 5 bases, leaving 11 bases of the junction unmatched. The CDR3 here is CASSPHLLAGGLTDTQYF. The CDR3 DNA reads TGTGCCAGCAGTCCACACCTCCTAGCGGGGGGGCTCACAGATACGCAGTATTTT.

A single count supports this clone. Here the CDR3 reads CASSVSGQLNQPQHF. DNA for the CDR3: TGTGCCAGCAGCGTTTCCGGACAGTTAAATCAGCCCCAGCATTTT. This chain uses TRBV5-5 with TRBJ1-5; D may be TRBD1 (6 bases). CDR3 size: 15 residues. Trimming cost V 4 bases and J 4 bases, with 15 bases left between them. CDR1 SGHKS and CDR2 YYEKEE come from the germline V gene (reference sequence).

The chain employs TRBV3-1 (or the pseudogene TRBV3-2) and TRBJ2-1, with 13 bases aligning to TRBD2. The CDR3 extends over 20 amino acids. The V segment lost 1 base and the J segment 0 bases; nucleotides outside the gene matches: 9. Germline lookup yields CDR1 LGHDT and CDR2 YNNKEL (reference sequence). CDR3 amino acids: CASSQVPGLAGMSSYNEQFF. The DNA of the CDR3 is TGTGCCAGCAGCCAAGTGCCGGGACTAGCGGGGATGAGCTCCTACAATGAGCAGTTCTTC.

The chain recombines TRBV6-5 with TRBJ2-2; possibly TRBD2 for D (6 bases). Looked up from germline, CDR1 is MNHEY and CDR2 is SVGAGI. Trimming cost V 8 bases and J 5 bases, with 15 bases left between them. The CDR3 loop spans 14 amino acids. The chain's CDR3 is CASRTSPATGELFF. The CDR3 nucleotides read TGTGCCAGCCGCACTAGCCCAGCTACCGGGGAGCTGTTTTTT.

This clone was observed a single time. The chain has TRBV6-5 and TRBJ2-7; 7 nucleotides align to TRBD1. The CDR3 runs 15 residues. J lost 0 bases, V lost 6 bases, and 8 bases had no gene match. CDR1 is MNHEY, CDR2 SVGAGI, per germline. CDR3 nucleotide sequence: TGTGCCAGCAGACGGGACAGTCCTTTCTCCTACGAGCAGTACTTC. Protein sequence: CASRRDSPFSYEQYF.